Each of the 6 T cell receptor beta chains below was sequenced from the same sample in a study of response to subunit inactivated influenza vaccine. TCRdb fed the RT-PCR reads into MiXCR, producing one record per CDR3 protein. The data contain 500,000 to 600,000 distinct CDR3 sequences, around 11% of them singletons. This sample was also put to use in a study of T cells expressing NK-cell markers. That source reports: Libraries used 5'RACE template switching adding universal primer site and UMIs.

This material consisted of PBMCs from blood, taken on the day of vaccination. The receptors here all came from a man between 50 and 59 years old who received an inactivated influenza vaccine.

In its sample, this clonotype was seen a few times. This chain joins TRBV6-2 or TRBV6-3 and TRBJ2-7, with D possibly TRBD1 on 6 matching bases. The CDR3 has 16 amino acids. V was pared by 2 bases and J by 3 bases, with 17 bases between. Germline V lookup: CDR1 MNHEY, CDR2 SVGEGT. CDR3 in amino acids: CASSYAVRGPLYEQYF. Here the CDR3 DNA reads TGTGCCAGCAGTTACGCCGTCAGGGGCCCCCTCTACGAGCAGTACTTC.

The rearrangement joins TRBV21-1 to TRBJ2-1; the table calls TRBD2, which could not be checked here. TRBV21-1 is listed as a pseudogene. This CDR3 region has 18 residues. CDR3 sequence (DNA): TGTGCCAGCACCCGAGGGGCTAGCGCGAGGAGCTCCTACAATGAGCAGATCTTC. Protein product: CASTRGASARSSYNEQIF.

The V and J genes are TRBV6-1 and TRBJ2-5; 7 nucleotides match TRBD2. From germline, CDR1 is MNHNS and CDR2 SASEGT. V trimming: 5 bases; J trimming: 4 bases; junction bases outside the gene matches: 4. The CDR3 covers 13 residues. CDR3 bases: TGTGCCAGCAGTAGGACTAGGGTAGAGACCCAGTACTTC. Its protein product is CASSRTRVETQYF.

This clonotype was seen at least ten times. V gene TRBV29-1 combines with J gene TRBJ2-3, with D unclear. V was clipped by 4 bases and J by 5 bases, with 22 bases between them. The CDR3 is made up of 16 amino acids. Germline V gene sequence: CDR1 SQVTM, CDR2 ANQGSEA. The DNA for the CDR3 is TGCAGCGTTGGTGGTACGGAGACAACCCTTAGAGATACGCAGTATTTT. It is translated as CSVGGTETTLRDTQYF.

CDR3 region: CASSLLGGAYEQYF. DNA for the CDR3: TGTGCCAGCAGTTTATTAGGGGGTGCCTACGAGCAGTACTTC. The chain couples TRBV12-3 or TRBV12-4 to TRBJ2-7; D may be TRBD1 (6 bases). This CDR3 is 14 amino acids long. The V and J ends lost 2 bases and 2 bases respectively, with 10 bases between them.

This clonotype was seen at least ten times. The chain employs TRBV20-1 and TRBJ2-7, with D unclear. The V end lost 6 bases, the J end lost 0 bases, and 15 bases lay between the germline ends. This CDR3 has 14 residues. Looked up from germline, CDR1 is DFQATT and CDR2 is SNEGSKA (reference sequence). This CDR3 is CSAKRFASSYEQYF. The DNA of the CDR3 is TGCAGTGCCAAAAGATTCGCGAGCTCCTACGAGCAGTACTTC.